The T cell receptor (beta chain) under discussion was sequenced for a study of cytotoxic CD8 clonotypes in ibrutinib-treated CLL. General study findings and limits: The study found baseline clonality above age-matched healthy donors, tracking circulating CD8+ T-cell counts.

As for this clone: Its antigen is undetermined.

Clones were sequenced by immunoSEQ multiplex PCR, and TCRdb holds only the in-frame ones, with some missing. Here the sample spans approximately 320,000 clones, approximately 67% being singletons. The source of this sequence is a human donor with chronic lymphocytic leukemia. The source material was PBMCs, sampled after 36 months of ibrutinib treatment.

CDR3 DNA sequence: TGTGCCAGCAGTTACTCCTTCCCGGACAGCGCGGGAGGCTACACCTTC. As protein: CASSYSFPDSAGGYTF. The J gene is TRBJ1-2, the V gene TRBV6-5, with D possibly matching TRBD1 (6 bases). CDR1 and CDR2 from the germline V gene are MNHEY and SVGAGI. The CDR3 is 16 residues long. The germline V and J ends were trimmed by 0 bases and 8 bases, with 19 bases remaining between them.